This T cell receptor beta chain was found in a study of cytomegalovirus exposure and HLA in healthy donors. This clone is a singleton in its sample. Its cognate antigen is unknown. Study results and limitations: A later analysis linked a missense DCLRE1C variant to TCR beta V- and J-gene trimming. Reportedly, diagnosis of cytomegalovirus status by the classifier showed high specificity and sensitivity.

At sampling all donors were nominally healthy, likely with unrecorded immune exposures. PCR involved 60 Vbeta and 13 Jbeta primers. The method was immunoSEQ multiplex PCR; TCRdb's version includes in-frame clones alone and lacks a portion of them. Altogether approximately 52,000 clones are present, 77% being singletons, with the ten largest covering less than 3%. This TCR was sampled from a female donor in good health and CMV-seronegative. Input material: PBMCs.

In DNA, the CDR3 is TGTGCCAGCAGCTCCTGGACAGGATTCACAGATACGCAGTATTTT. This codes for CASSSWTGFTDTQYF. This chain joins TRBV7-2 and TRBJ2-3, with 7 nucleotides matching TRBD1. The CDR3 runs 15 residues. The germline V gene encodes CDR1 SGHTA and CDR2 FQGNSA. V lost 4 bases to trimming and J lost 2 bases; unmatched junction nucleotides: 6.